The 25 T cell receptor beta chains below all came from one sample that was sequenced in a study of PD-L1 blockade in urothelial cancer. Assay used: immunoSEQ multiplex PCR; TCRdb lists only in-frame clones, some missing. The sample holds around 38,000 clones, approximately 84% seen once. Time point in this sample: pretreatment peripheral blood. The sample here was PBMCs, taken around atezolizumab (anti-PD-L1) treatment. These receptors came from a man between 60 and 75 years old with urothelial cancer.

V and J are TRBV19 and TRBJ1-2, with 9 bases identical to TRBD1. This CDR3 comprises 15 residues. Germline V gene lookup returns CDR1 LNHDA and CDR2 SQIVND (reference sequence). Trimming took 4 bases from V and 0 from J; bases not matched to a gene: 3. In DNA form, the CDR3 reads TGTGCCAGTAGTACCCGGGACAGGGCTAACTATGGCTACACCTTC. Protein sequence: CASSTRDRANYGYTF.

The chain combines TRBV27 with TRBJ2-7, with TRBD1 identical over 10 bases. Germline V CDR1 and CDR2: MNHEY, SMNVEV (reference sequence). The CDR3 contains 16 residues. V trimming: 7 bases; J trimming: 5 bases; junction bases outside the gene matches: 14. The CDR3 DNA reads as TGTGCCAGCACCCTACTGGGGGGACAGGGGTTGAACGAGCAGTACTTC. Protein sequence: CASTLLGGQGLNEQYF.

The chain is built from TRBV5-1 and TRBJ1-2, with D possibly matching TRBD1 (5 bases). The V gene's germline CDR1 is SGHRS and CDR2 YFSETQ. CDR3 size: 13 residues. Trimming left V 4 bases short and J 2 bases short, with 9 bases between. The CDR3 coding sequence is TGCGCCAGCAGCCAAGACAGCAACTATGGCTACACCTTC. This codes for CASSQDSNYGYTF.

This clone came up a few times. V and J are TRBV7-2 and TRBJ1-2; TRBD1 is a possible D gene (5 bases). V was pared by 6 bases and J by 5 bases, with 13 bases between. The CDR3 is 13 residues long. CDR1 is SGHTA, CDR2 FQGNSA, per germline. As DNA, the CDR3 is TGTGCCAGCAGTCGACAGCAAAGATATGGCTACACCTTC. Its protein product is CASSRQQRYGYTF.

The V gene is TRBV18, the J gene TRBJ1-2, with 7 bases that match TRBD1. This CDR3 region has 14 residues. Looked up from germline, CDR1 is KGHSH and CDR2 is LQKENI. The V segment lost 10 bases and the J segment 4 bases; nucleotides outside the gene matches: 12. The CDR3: CATSEGQRLYGYTF. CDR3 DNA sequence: TGTGCCACCTCCGAGGGACAGAGACTCTATGGCTACACCTTC.

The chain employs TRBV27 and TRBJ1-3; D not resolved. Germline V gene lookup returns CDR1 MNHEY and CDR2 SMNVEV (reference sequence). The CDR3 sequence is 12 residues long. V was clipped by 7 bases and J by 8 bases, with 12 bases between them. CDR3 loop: CASTSVKDTIYF. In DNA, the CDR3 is TGTGCCAGCACGTCAGTAAAAGACACCATATATTTT.

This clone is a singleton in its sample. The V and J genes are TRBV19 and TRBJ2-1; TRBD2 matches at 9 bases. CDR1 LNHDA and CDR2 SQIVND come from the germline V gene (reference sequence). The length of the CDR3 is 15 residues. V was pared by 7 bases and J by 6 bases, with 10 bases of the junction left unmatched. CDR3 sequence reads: CASIPSGIGRNEQFF. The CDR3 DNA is TGTGCCAGTATTCCTAGCGGGATAGGTCGCAATGAGCAGTTCTTC.

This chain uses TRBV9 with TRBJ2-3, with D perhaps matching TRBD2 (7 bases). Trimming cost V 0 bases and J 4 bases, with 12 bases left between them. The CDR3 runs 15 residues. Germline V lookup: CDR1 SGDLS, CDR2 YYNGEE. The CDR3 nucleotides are TGTGCCAGCAGCGTAGGCGGGGGCAGCCCAGATACGCAGTATTTT. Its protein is CASSVGGGSPDTQYF.

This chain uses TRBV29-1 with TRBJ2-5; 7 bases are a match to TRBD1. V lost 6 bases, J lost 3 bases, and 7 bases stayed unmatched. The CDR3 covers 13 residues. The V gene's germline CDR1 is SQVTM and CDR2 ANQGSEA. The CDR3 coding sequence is TGCAGCGTCTCCGGGACAGCAGAAGAGACCCAGTACTTC. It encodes CSVSGTAEETQYF.

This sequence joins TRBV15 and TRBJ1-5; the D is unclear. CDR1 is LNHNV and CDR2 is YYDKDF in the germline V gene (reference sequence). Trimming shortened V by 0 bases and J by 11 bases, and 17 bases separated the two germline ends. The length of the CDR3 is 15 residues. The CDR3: CATSRDLKPGEAQHF. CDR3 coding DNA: TGTGCCACCAGCAGAGATCTGAAGCCCGGGGAGGCCCAGCATTTT.

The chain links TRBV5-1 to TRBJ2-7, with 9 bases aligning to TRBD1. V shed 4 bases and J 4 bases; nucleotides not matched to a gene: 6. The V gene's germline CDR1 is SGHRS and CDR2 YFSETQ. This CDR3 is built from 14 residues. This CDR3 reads CASSVGGTGYEQYF. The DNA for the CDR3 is TGCGCCAGCAGCGTGGGGGGGACAGGGTACGAGCAGTACTTC.

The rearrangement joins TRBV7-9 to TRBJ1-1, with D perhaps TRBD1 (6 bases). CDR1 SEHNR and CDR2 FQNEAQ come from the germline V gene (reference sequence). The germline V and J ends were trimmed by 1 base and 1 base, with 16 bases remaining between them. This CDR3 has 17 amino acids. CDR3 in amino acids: CASSLGTLGQQNTEAFF. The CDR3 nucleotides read TGTGCCAGCAGCTTAGGAACGCTCGGACAGCAGAACACTGAAGCTTTCTTT.

Here the CDR3 reads CASSMPTGGRQPQHF. CDR3 sequence (DNA): TGTGCCAGTAGTATGCCGACAGGGGGACGTCAGCCCCAGCATTTT. The chain uses TRBV19 and TRBJ1-5; 9 bases agree with TRBD1. The CDR3 is 15 amino acids. Germline V CDR1 and CDR2: LNHDA, SQIVND (reference sequence). V lost 3 bases, J lost 6 bases, and 6 bases stayed unmatched.

The CDR3 here is CASRPGTSGRRTDTQYF. CDR3 coding DNA: TGTGCCAGCAGACCCGGGACTAGCGGGAGAAGGACAGATACGCAGTATTTT. The chain joins TRBV2 to TRBJ2-3; 14 nucleotides match TRBD2. V was pared by 6 bases and J by 3 bases, with 8 bases of the junction left unmatched. The germline CDR1 and CDR2 sequences are SNHLY and FYNNEI. The CDR3 is 17 amino acids.

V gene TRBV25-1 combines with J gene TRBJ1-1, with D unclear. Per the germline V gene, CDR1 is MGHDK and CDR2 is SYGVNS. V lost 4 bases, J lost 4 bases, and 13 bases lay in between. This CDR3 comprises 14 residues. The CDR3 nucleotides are TGTGCCAGCAGTGTATTAGGAGGTCCCACTGAAGCTTTCTTT. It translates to CASSVLGGPTEAFF.

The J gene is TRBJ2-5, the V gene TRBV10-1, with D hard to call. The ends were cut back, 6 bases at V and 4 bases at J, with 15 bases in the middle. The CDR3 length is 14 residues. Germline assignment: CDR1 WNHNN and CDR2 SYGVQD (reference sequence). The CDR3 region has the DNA TGCGCCAGCAGCGCTCCCCGATCGGGAGAGACCCAGTACTTC. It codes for CASSAPRSGETQYF.

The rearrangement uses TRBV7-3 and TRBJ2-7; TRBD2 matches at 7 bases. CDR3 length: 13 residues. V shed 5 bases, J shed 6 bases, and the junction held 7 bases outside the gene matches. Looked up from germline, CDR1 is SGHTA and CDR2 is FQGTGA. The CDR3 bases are TGTGCCAGCAGCCTAGCGGAGAGCCTCGAGCAGTACTTC. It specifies CASSLAESLEQYF.

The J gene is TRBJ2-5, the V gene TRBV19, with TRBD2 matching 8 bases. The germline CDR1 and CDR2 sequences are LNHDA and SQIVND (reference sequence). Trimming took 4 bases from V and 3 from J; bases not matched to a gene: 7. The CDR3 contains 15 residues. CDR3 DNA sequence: TGTGCCAGTAGTACCTCGGGACTAGTGGAAGAGACCCAGTACTTC. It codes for CASSTSGLVEETQYF.

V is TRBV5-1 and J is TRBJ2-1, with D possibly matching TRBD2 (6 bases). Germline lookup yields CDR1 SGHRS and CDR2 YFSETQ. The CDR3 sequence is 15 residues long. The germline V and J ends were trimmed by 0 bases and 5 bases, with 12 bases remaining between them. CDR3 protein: CASSLGRESNNEQFF. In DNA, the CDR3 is TGCGCCAGCAGCTTGGGACGGGAGTCTAACAATGAGCAGTTCTTC.

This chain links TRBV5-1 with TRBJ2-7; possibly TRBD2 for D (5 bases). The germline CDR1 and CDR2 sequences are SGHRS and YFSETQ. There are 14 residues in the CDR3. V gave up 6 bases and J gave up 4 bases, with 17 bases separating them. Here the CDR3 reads CASTDPGTLYEQYF. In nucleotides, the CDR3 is TGCGCCAGCACTGACCCGGGAACACTTTACGAGCAGTACTTC.

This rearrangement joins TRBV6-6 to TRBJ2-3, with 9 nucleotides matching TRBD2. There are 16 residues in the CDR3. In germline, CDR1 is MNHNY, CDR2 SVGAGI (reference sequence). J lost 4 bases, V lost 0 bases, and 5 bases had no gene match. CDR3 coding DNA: TGTGCCAGCAGTTACTCGGCGGGAGGGGGGGCAGATACGCAGTATTTT. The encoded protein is CASSYSAGGGADTQYF.

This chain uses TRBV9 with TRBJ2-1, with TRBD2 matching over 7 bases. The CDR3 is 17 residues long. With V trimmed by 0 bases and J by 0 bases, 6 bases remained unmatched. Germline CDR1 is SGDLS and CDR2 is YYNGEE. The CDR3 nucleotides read TGTGCCAGCAGCGTAGAAGCGGGGTCCAGCTCCTACAATGAGCAGTTCTTC. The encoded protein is CASSVEAGSSSYNEQFF.

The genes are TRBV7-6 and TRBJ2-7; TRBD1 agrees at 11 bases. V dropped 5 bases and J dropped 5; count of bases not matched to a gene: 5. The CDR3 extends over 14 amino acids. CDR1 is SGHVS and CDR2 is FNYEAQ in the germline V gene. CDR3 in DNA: TGTGCCAGCAGCACGGGACAGGGGGGCAACGAGCAGTACTTC. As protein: CASSTGQGGNEQYF.

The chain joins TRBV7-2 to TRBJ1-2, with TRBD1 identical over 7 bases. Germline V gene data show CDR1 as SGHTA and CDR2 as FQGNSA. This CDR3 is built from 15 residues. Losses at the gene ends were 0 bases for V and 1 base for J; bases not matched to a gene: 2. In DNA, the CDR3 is TGTGCCAGCAGCTTAGCCCGGGACAGTAACTATGGCTACACCTTC. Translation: CASSLARDSNYGYTF.

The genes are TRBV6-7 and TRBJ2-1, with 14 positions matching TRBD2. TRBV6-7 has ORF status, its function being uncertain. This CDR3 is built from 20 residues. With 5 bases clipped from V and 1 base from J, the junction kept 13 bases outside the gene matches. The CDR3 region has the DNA TGTGCCAGCAGTCGATCCCCGGGACTAGCGGGAGTAGGGTCCTACAATGAGCAGTTCTTC. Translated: CASSRSPGLAGVGSYNEQFF.